In its sample, the clone carrying this T cell receptor beta chain was seen once. The antigen remains undetermined. The data belong to a study of PD-1 blockade in classical Hodgkin lymphoma. General study points: Newly diagnosed patients were reported to start with lower TCR diversity than healthy donors.

V dropped 0 bases and J dropped 4; count of bases not matched to a gene: 4. CDR1 SGHRS and CDR2 YFSETQ come from the germline V gene. The CDR3 runs 14 residues. Method: immunoSEQ multiplex PCR; TCRdb's copy keeps in-frame clones and lacks some. The table records 13,000 or so clones, approximately 90% of them present only once. In every patient, relapse followed autologous stem cell transplantation, while exposure to brentuximab vedotin differed. Complete response, partial response or progressive disease was each patient's best response. The sequence came from a human donor with classical Hodgkin lymphoma. The source material was peripheral blood mononuclear cells (PBMCs), sampled at baseline. The rearrangement joins TRBV5-1 to TRBJ2-7, with 7 bases fitting TRBD1. For the CDR3, the DNA is TGCGCCAGCAGCTTGGATGGGACAGCGTACGAGCAGTACTTC. It translates to CASSLDGTAYEQYF.